The present T cell receptor (beta chain) was sequenced within a study of Ad26.COV2.S vaccination and SARS-CoV-2 variants. Sequenced by immunoSEQ multiplex PCR; TCRdb stores in-frame clones only, minus some. The table has more than 400,000 clones, 90% seen once; the top ten hold approximately 4.5%. Turning to this clone: Its antigen is still unknown.

Study-level findings and limits: In TCR breadth and depth analyses, total T cell responses may have been underestimated.

Per germline, CDR1 GTSNPN and CDR2 SVGIG (reference sequence). This CDR3 region has 14 residues. V lost 1 base, J lost 6 bases, and 15 bases lay in between. Described treatment: some 19 received Ad26.COV2.S at low or high dose, single or two shots; several received placebo; per-sample allocation not given. The samples date from day 63 after the first vaccine or placebo injection. An Ad26 vector expressing Wuhan-strain SARS-CoV-2 spike constituted the vaccine. Sequenced here: peripheral blood, sampled in a trial of Ad26.COV2.S vaccine versus placebo. The clonotype originates from a person between 18 and 60 years old who received the Ad26.COV2.S COVID-19 vaccine or a placebo. The chain has TRBV30 and TRBJ1-2; D is undetermined. CDR3 protein: CAWSGPSVGDGYTF. CDR3 sequence (DNA): TGTGCCTGGAGTGGACCCAGCGTGGGCGATGGCTACACCTTC.